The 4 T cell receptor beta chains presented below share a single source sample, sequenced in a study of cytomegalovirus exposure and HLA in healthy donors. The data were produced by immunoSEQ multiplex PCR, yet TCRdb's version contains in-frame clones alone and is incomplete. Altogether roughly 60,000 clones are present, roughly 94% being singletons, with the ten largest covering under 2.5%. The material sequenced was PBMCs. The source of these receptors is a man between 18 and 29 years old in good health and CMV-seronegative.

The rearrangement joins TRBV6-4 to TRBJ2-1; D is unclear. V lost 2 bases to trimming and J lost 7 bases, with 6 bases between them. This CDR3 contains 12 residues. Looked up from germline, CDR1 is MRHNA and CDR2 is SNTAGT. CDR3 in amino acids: CASSDESNEQFF. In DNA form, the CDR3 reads TGTGCCAGCAGTGACGAGAGTAATGAGCAGTTCTTC.

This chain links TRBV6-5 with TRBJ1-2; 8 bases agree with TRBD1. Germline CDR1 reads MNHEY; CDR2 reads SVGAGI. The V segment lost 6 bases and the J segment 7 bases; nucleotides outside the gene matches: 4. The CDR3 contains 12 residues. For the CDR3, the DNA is TGTGCCAGCAGGGGCGGACAGGGTGGCTACACCTTC. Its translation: CASRGGQGGYTF.

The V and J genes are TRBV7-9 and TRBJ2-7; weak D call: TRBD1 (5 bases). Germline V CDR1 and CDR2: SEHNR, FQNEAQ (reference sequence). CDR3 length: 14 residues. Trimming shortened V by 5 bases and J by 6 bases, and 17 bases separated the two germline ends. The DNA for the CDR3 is TGTGCCAGCAGCGCATCGGTCCAGGGCTTCGAGCAGTACTTC. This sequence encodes CASSASVQGFEQYF.

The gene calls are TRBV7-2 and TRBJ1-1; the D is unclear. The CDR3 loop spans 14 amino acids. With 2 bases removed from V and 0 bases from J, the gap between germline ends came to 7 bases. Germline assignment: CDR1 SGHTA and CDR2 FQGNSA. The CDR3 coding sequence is TGTGCCAGCAGCTTATTGAGGCTGAACACTGAAGCTTTCTTT. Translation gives CASSLLRLNTEAFF.